This is a list of T cell receptor beta chains from one sample in a study of tumor-infiltrating lymphocytes in localized non-small cell lung cancer. Using immunoSEQ multiplex PCR, the repertoire was profiled, and TCRdb retains in-frame clones only, with some absent. The sample lists around 10,000 clones; approximately 60% were seen once. The material sequenced was uninvolved lung tissue not adjacent to the tumor. The origin of the receptors is a human donor with non-small cell lung cancer. The CDR3 runs from the conserved cysteine through the conserved F or W. A D gene is named only where the DNA matches it firmly. Clone size, where shown, is once, few, many, or a class for clones that have expanded.

D: NA; V: TRBV28; size: few; J: TRBJ2-1; CDR3: CASTLSPGNRNEQFF; DNA: TGTGCCAGCACTCTTTCCCCCGGGAATCGCAATGAGCAGTTCTTC
D: TRBD1; V: TRBV25-1; size: NA; J: TRBJ1-4; CDR3: CASSWSGGGEKLFF; DNA: TGTGCCAGCAGTTGGTCAGGGGGCGGCGAAAAACTGTTTTTT
D: NA; V: TRBV12-5; size: NA; J: TRBJ2-3; CDR3: CASGSRTVDTQYF; DNA: TGTGCTAGTGGCTCACGGACGGTGGATACGCAGTATTTT
D: NA; V: TRBV19; size: NA; J: TRBJ2-3; CDR3: CASSIQSGDTQYF; DNA: TGTGCCAGTAGTATACAGTCCGGAGATACGCAGTATTTT
D: NA; V: TRBV9; size: few; J: TRBJ2-7; CDR3: CASSAGPGKQYF; DNA: TGTGCCAGCAGCGCTGGACCGGGAAAGCAGTACTTC
D: NA; V: TRBV14; size: NA; J: TRBJ1-1; CDR3: CASSQHLNTEAFF; DNA: TGTGCCAGCAGCCAACACCTGAACACTGAAGCTTTCTTT
D: TRBD1; V: TRBV29-1; size: NA; J: TRBJ2-1; CDR3: CSVVGGWINEQFF; DNA: TGCAGCGTTGTAGGGGGCTGGATCAATGAGCAGTTCTTC
D: TRBD2; V: TRBV9; size: NA; J: TRBJ2-3; CDR3: CASSVEGGDSLSTDTQYF; DNA: TGTGCCAGCAGCGTAGAGGGAGGGGACTCTCTGAGCACAGATACGCAGTATTTT
D: TRBD2; V: TRBV11-2; size: few; J: TRBJ2-7; CDR3: CASSLGLAGTYEQYF; DNA: TGTGCCAGCAGCTTAGGACTAGCGGGGACCTACGAGCAGTACTTC
D: NA; V: TRBV7-9; size: NA; J: TRBJ2-5; CDR3: CASSSRRQAKETQYF; DNA: TGTGCCAGCAGCTCCCGTCGACAGGCTAAAGAGACCCAGTACTTC
D: NA; V: TRBV28; size: few; J: TRBJ1-6; CDR3: CASSLNYNSPLHF; DNA: TGTGCCAGCAGTTTAAACTATAATTCACCCCTCCACTTT
D: NA; V: TRBV15; size: NA; J: TRBJ1-2; CDR3: CATSPGDYGYTF; DNA: TGTGCCACCAGCCCCGGGGACTATGGCTACACCTTC